This T cell receptor (beta chain) was recovered during a study of T cell repertoires in cytomegalovirus infection. Across the study: An indication of both CMV infection and matching HLA type came from public TCR beta signatures. General study findings and limits: Of the TCR beta families, the public ones yielded a cumulative frequency that identified carriers of CMV plus the relevant HLA. Across the ex vivo response, the dominant clonotypes were HLA-C-restricted CMV-specific TCR beta clonotypes.

Regarding this clonotype: Its cognate antigen is unknown.

V lost 4 bases, J lost 7 bases, and 5 bases stayed unmatched. The CDR3 sequence is 14 residues long. Germline CDR1 is MDHEN and CDR2 is SYDVKM. One entry per CDR3 protein, called by TCRdb with MiXCR from the reads. Of hundreds of thousands of distinct CDR3 sequences listed, roughly a third were seen once; the top ten hold roughly 13%. The sequencing sample was made of PBMCs. The chain uses TRBV28 and TRBJ1-5; 9 bases are shared with TRBD1. The TCR comes from a human donor in good health (CMV status not recorded). Some clones in this sample may be carry-over from other donors' samples. CDR3: CASSSGQGSQPQHF. DNA for the CDR3: TGTGCCAGCAGTTCGGGACAGGGAAGCCAGCCCCAGCATTTT.